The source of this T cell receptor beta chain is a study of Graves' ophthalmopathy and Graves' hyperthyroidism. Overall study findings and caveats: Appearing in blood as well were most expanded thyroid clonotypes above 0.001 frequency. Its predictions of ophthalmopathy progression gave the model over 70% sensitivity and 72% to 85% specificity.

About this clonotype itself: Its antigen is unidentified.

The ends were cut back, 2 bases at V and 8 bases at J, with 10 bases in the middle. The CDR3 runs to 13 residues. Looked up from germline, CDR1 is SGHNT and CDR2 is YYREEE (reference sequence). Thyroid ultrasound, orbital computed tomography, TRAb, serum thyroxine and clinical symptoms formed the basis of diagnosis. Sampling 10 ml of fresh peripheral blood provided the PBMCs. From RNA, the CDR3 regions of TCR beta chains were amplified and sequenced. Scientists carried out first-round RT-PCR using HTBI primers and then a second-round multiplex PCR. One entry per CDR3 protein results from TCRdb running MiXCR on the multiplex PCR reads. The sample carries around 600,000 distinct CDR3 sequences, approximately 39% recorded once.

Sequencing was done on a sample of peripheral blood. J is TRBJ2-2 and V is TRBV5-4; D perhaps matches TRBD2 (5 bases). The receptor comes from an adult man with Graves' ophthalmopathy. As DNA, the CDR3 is TGTGCCAGCAGCTTTATGGGCGGGGGGGAGCTGTTTTTT. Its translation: CASSFMGGGELFF.